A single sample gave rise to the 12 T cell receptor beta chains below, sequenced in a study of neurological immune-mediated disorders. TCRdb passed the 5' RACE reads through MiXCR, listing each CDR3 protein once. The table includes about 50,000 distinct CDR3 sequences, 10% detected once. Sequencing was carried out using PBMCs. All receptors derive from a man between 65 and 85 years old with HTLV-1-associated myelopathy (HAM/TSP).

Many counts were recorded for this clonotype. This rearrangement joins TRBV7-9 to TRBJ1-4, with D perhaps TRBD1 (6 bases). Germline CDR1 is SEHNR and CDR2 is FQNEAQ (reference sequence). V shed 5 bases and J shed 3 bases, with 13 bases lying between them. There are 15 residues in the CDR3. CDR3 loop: CASSPRTVANEKLFF. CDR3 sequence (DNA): TGTGCCAGCAGCCCTAGGACAGTCGCTAATGAAAAACTGTTTTTT.

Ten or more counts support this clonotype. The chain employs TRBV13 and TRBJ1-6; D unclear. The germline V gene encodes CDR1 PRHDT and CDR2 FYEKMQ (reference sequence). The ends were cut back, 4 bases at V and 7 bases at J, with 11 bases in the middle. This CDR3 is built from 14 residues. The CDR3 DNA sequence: TGTGCCAGCAGCTCCTCCACGGGGAATTCACCCCTCCACTTT. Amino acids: CASSSSTGNSPLHF.

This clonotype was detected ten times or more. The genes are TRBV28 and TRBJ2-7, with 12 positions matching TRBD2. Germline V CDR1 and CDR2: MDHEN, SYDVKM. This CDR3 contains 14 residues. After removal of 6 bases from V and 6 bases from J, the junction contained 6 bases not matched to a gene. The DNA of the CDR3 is TGTGCCAGCAGACCTAGCGGGAGGGCCCGCGAGCAGTACTTC. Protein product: CASRPSGRAREQYF.

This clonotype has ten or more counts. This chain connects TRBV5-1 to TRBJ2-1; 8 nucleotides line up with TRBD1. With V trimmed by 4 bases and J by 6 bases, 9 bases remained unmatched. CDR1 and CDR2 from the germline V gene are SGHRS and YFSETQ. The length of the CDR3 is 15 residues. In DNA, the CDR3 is TGCGCCAGCAGCCCCACAGGGGGTAGTGGCAATGAGCAGTTCTTC. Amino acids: CASSPTGGSGNEQFF.

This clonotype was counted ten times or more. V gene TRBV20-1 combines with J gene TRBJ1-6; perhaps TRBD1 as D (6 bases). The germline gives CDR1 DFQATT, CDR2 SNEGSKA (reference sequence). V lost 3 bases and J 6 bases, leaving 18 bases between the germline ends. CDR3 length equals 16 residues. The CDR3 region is CSASLGQGISNSPLHF. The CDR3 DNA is TGCAGTGCTAGTCTTGGCCAGGGGATTAGTAATTCACCCCTCCACTTT.

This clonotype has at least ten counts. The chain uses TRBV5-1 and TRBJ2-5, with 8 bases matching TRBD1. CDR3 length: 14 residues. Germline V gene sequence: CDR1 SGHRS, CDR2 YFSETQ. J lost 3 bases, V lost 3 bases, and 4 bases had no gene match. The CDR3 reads CASSSGQGKETQYF. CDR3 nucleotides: TGCGCCAGCAGCTCAGGACAGGGCAAAGAGACCCAGTACTTC.

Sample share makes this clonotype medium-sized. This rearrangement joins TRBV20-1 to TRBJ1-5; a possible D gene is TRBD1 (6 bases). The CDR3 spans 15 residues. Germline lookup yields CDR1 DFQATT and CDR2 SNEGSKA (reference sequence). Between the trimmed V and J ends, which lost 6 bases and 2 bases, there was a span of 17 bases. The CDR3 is CSAAQGGGGNQPQHF. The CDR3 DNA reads TGCAGTGCCGCCCAGGGAGGGGGAGGCAATCAGCCCCAGCATTTT.

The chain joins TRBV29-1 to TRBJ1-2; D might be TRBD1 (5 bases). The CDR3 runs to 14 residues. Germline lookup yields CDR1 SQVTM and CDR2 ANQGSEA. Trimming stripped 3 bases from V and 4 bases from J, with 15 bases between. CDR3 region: CSVEGQRALYGYTF. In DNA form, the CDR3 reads TGCAGCGTTGAGGGGCAGCGGGCCCTCTATGGCTACACCTTC.

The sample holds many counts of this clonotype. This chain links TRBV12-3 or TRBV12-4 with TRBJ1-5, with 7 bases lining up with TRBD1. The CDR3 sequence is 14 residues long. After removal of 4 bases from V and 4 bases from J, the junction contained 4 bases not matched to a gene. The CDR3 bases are TGTGCCAGCAGTTCGAGGGGGCAGAATCAGCCCCAGCATTTT. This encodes CASSSRGQNQPQHF.

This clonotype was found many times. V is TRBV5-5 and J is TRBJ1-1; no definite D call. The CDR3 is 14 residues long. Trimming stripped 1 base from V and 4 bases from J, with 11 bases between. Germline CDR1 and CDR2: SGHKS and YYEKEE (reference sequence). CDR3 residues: CASSLRVGSTEAFF. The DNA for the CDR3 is TGTGCCAGCAGCTTGCGAGTGGGGTCCACTGAAGCTTTCTTT.

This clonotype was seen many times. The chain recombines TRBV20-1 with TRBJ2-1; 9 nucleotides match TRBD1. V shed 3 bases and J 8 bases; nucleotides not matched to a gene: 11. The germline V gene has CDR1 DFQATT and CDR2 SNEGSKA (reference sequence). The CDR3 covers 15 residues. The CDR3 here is CSARGRDRVVDEQFF. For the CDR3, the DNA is TGCAGTGCTAGGGGGCGGGACAGGGTTGTCGATGAGCAGTTCTTC.

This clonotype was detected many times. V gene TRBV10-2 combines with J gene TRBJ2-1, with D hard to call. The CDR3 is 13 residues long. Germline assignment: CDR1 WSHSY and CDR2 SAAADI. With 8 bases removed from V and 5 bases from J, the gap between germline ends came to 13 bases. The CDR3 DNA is TGCGCCAGCGCCCCATGGACCCACAATGAGCAGTTCTTC. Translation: CASAPWTHNEQFF.